This T cell receptor beta chain emerged from a study of blood T cell repertoires in COVID-19. Study overall: Both acute and convalescent COVID-19 samples were obtained from the United States, Italy and Spain. T cells, B-cell-depleted T cells, or PBMCs supplied cDNA or gDNA.

Source study methods: Estimates of nucleated cell counts were drawn from the amplification of reference gene primers. Assay: immunoSEQ multiplex PCR; the TCRdb copy retains only in-frame clones and omits some. That table is the source of V, J and clone size, and D and trimming were worked out from the DNA. The data show about 31,000 clones, 91% seen once. The source is a human donor in a cohort sampled during active COVID-19. The sample was peripheral blood.

The chain's CDR3 is CASGRTTRTDTQYF. CDR3 DNA: TGTGCTAGTGGCCGTACGACTCGGACAGATACGCAGTATTTT. The chain is built from TRBV12-5 and TRBJ2-3; D is undetermined. The CDR3 is made up of 14 amino acids. The germline CDR1 and CDR2 sequences are LGHNT and FRNRAP. V was cut by 6 bases and J by 3 bases, with 13 bases left in between.